This T cell receptor beta chain came from a study of blood T cell repertoires in COVID-19. For the study at large: Donors in the United States, Italy and Spain gave samples during acute or convalescent COVID-19. The analysed material was cDNA or gDNA that came from T cells, B-cell-depleted T cells, or PBMCs.

In the original processing: The assay estimated nucleated cells by amplifying reference gene primers. Measured with immunoSEQ multiplex PCR; TCRdb has only the in-frame clones, and not every one. V, J and clone size reflect that table, while D and trimming were determined from the DNA. Here the sample spans about 190,000 clones, 90% being singletons. The CDR3 contains 16 residues. The ends were cut back, 3 bases at V and 4 bases at J, with 15 bases in the middle. Germline CDR1 is ENHRY and CDR2 is SYGVKD. This clone was detected only a few times. The chain has TRBV10-3 and TRBJ2-2; perhaps TRBD1 as D (5 bases). Sequencing was done on a sample of peripheral blood. This TCR was recovered from a man in his forties or fifties with acute or convalescent COVID-19. The CDR3 DNA follows: TGTGCCATCAGTGACCCGACTCTCCAGGGCACCGGGGAGCTGTTTTTT. Its protein is CAISDPTLQGTGELFF.